One and the same sample provided the 9 T cell receptor beta chains below, sequenced in a study of cytomegalovirus exposure and HLA in healthy donors. Both 60 Vbeta primers and 13 Jbeta primers went into the PCR. The protocol was immunoSEQ multiplex PCR, while the TCRdb copy is restricted to in-frame clones and leaves out a portion. The data contain approximately 160,000 clones, around 75% of them seen just once; the ten biggest clones take up about 2%. Sequenced input: PBMCs. These receptors were obtained from a human donor in good health.

The rearrangement links TRBV4-1 to TRBJ1-2; TRBD1 agrees at 11 bases. This CDR3 has 16 residues. V shed 3 bases, J shed 5 bases, and the junction held 8 bases outside the gene matches. Germline assignment: CDR1 MGHRA and CDR2 YSYEKL. The CDR3 region is CASSQPGTGGKYGYTF. The CDR3 nucleotides are TGCGCCAGCAGCCAGCCGGGGACAGGGGGGAAGTATGGCTACACCTTC.

The chain employs TRBV5-4 and TRBJ2-7; a possible D gene is TRBD1 (5 bases). Per germline, CDR1 SGHNT and CDR2 YYREEE (reference sequence). The CDR3 contains 14 residues. The V and J ends lost 1 base and 4 bases respectively, with 12 bases between them. The CDR3 sequence is CASSLRGYDYEQYF. For the CDR3, the DNA is TGTGCCAGCAGCTTGAGGGGATATGATTACGAGCAGTACTTC.

This sequence joins TRBV5-6 and TRBJ2-3; possible D gene TRBD2, 6 bases. The CDR3 totals 15 residues. The V gene's germline CDR1 is SGHDT and CDR2 YYEEEE. The V end lost 2 bases, the J end lost 2 bases, and 12 bases lay between the germline ends. In DNA form, the CDR3 reads TGTGCCAGCAGCTTCGCGGGACCCTTCACAGATACGCAGTATTTT. This translates into CASSFAGPFTDTQYF. Full variable domain (rest looked up from reference TRBV5-6 and TRBJ2-3): DAGVTQSPTHLIKTRGQQVTLRCSPKSGHDTVSWYQQALGQGPQFIFQYYEEEERQRGNFPDRFSGHQFPNYSSELNVNALLLGDSALYLCASSFAGPFTDTQYFGPGTRLTVL.

The gene calls are TRBV11-2 and TRBJ2-7; D gene uncertain. With 1 base removed from V and 4 bases from J, the gap between germline ends came to 5 bases. The CDR3 has 12 residues. The germline V gene has CDR1 SGHAT and CDR2 FQNNGV. The CDR3 spells CASSLALYEQYF. CDR3 nucleotide sequence: TGTGCCAGCAGCTTAGCTCTATACGAGCAGTACTTC.

The chain links TRBV6-5 to TRBJ2-2; D is uncertain. V lost 2 bases and J 8 bases, leaving 9 bases between the germline ends. Germline CDR1 MNHEY, CDR2 SVGAGI. The CDR3 sequence is 13 residues long. CDR3 region: CASSYGGRGELFF. CDR3 bases: TGTGCCAGCAGTTACGGCGGTCGAGGGGAGCTGTTTTTT.

The gene calls are TRBV19 and TRBJ1-1; 10 nucleotides line up with TRBD1. J gave up 5 bases and V 6 bases, and 3 bases lay outside the gene matches. The CDR3 is made up of 13 amino acids. Per the germline V gene, CDR1 is LNHDA and CDR2 is SQIVND (reference sequence). As DNA, the CDR3 is TGTGCCAGTAGAAGACAGGGGGCGACTGAAGCTTTCTTT. Translated, it gives CASRRQGATEAFF.

The V and J genes are TRBV2 and TRBJ2-1; TRBD2 agrees at 10 bases. Per the germline V gene, CDR1 is SNHLY and CDR2 is FYNNEI. The CDR3 runs to 15 residues. With 4 bases clipped from V and 2 bases from J, the junction kept 2 bases outside the gene matches. CDR3 nucleotides: TGTGCCAGCAGTGTAAGCGGGGGGGCCTACAATGAGCAGTTCTTC. Its translation is CASSVSGGAYNEQFF.

This chain joins TRBV6-1 and TRBJ2-7; 8 positions agree with TRBD1. V lost 1 base and J lost 4; bases outside the gene matches: 3. Germline V gene sequence: CDR1 MNHNS, CDR2 SASEGT. The CDR3 is 14 amino acids. In nucleotides, the CDR3 is TGTGCCAGCAGTGAAGGGACAGGGTATTACGAGCAGTACTTC. Amino acids: CASSEGTGYYEQYF.

The V call is TRBV29-1, the J call TRBJ2-1; TRBD2 aligns across 10 bases. This CDR3 is built from 14 residues. Germline-derived CDR1 and CDR2 are SQVTM and ANQGSEA. J gave up 9 bases and V 3 bases, and 8 bases lay outside the gene matches. The CDR3: CSVDDGLAETEQFF. The CDR3 nucleotides read TGCAGCGTTGACGACGGACTAGCGGAAACTGAGCAGTTCTTC.